Described below is a single TCR beta chain sequence and its context. This sample was included in a study of blood T cells in healthy people across ages. Per individual sample, total RNA of at least 6 micrograms was extracted. Looked up from germline, CDR1 is SGHRS and CDR2 is YFSETQ. The junction had 10 bases not matched to a gene; V was cut back by 4 bases and J by 4 bases. The CDR3 covers 15 residues. Using a J-beta primer mix together with a sample-barcoded 5' primer, a second PCR was run for 7 to 11 cycles. TCRdb fed the 5' RACE reads into MiXCR, producing one record per CDR3 protein. Among about 540,000 distinct CDR3 sequences listed, approximately 25% were seen once. The data were also submitted as part of a second study, on T cells of mothers and their children.

The sequence was obtained from a boy aged 10-17 years in good health. The sequenced sample consisted of blood. V gene TRBV5-1 combines with J gene TRBJ1-1; 7 nucleotides match TRBD1. CDR3 amino acids: CASSPEAGGSTEAFF. The CDR3 region has the DNA TGCGCCAGCAGCCCTGAGGCAGGGGGGTCCACTGAAGCTTTCTTT.